Listed here are 25 T cell receptor beta chains from one sample, sequenced in a study of Tregs in tolerant kidney transplant recipients. The data were produced by immunoSEQ multiplex PCR, yet TCRdb's version contains in-frame clones alone and is incomplete. This sample has 60,000 or so clones, with around four fifths found just once. What was sequenced was CD4+ T cells from blood. Receptors originate from a human donor in good health.

The chain carries TRBV18 and TRBJ1-1; D gene ambiguous. The CDR3 totals 14 residues. CDR1 is KGHSH and CDR2 is LQKENI in the germline V gene. V lost 3 bases, J lost 8 bases, and 16 bases lay in between. This CDR3 is CASSPSPILREAFF. Here the CDR3 DNA reads TGTGCCAGCTCACCTTCCCCGATCCTGCGCGAAGCTTTCTTT.

This chain links TRBV9 with TRBJ2-2; D remains ambiguous. Trimming removed 2 bases from V and 4 bases from J, with 9 bases in between. CDR3 length equals 14 residues. CDR1 is SGDLS and CDR2 is YYNGEE in the germline V gene. Here the CDR3 reads CASSVLGGTGELFF. The CDR3 bases are TGTGCCAGCAGCGTGCTGGGTGGCACCGGGGAGCTGTTTTTT.

The chain is built from TRBV9 and TRBJ2-7, with a possible D match to TRBD2 (6 bases). This CDR3 contains 17 residues. The V gene's germline CDR1 is SGDLS and CDR2 YYNGEE. V gave up 4 bases and J gave up 5 bases, with 25 bases separating them. The CDR3 is CASSPQLAVTLQNEQYF. The CDR3 bases are TGTGCCAGCAGCCCTCAACTAGCCGTGACGCTCCAGAACGAGCAGTACTTC.

This clone is a singleton in its sample. The J gene is TRBJ2-7, the V gene TRBV12-5; 7 nucleotides match TRBD2. Germline trimming cut 5 bases from V and 5 bases from J; bases unmatched to any gene: 6. CDR3 length equals 13 residues. CDR1 is LGHNT, CDR2 FRNRAP, per germline. This CDR3 reads CASGLSGVDEQYF. The CDR3 DNA is TGTGCTAGTGGTCTAAGCGGGGTCGACGAGCAGTACTTC.

The V and J genes are TRBV9 and TRBJ2-2; possibly TRBD2 for D (7 bases). V was clipped by 0 bases and J by 4 bases, with 13 bases between them. This CDR3 spans 16 amino acids. Germline-derived CDR1 and CDR2 are SGDLS and YYNGEE. Written as DNA, the CDR3 is TGTGCCAGCAGCGTAGCTACGGGGGGCTTCACCGGGGAGCTGTTTTTT. Its translation is CASSVATGGFTGELFF.

This clone was counted ten times or more. V usage is TRBV4-2 and J usage is TRBJ2-3, with 10 bases aligning to TRBD2. In germline, CDR1 is LGHNA, CDR2 YNFKEQ. V lost 0 bases and J lost 4; bases outside the gene matches: 7. The CDR3 loop spans 17 amino acids. The CDR3 sequence: CASSQDFPSGSADTQYF. DNA for the CDR3: TGTGCCAGCAGCCAAGATTTCCCTAGCGGGAGTGCAGATACGCAGTATTTT.

This clone was detected only once. The chain couples TRBV4-3 to TRBJ2-7; 12 bases align to TRBD2. Per the germline V gene, CDR1 is LGHNA and CDR2 is YSLEER. The CDR3 is made up of 16 amino acids. V was pared by 0 bases and J by 7 bases, with 7 bases of the junction left unmatched. DNA of the CDR3: TGCGCCAGCAGCCAAGATAGTCTAGCGGGGGGGAGTGAGCAGTACTTC. Amino acid sequence: CASSQDSLAGGSEQYF.

The chain recombines TRBV2 with TRBJ2-2, with D perhaps matching TRBD1 (6 bases). Trimming took 6 bases from V and 4 from J, leaving 12 bases between them. In germline, CDR1 is SNHLY, CDR2 FYNNEI. This CDR3 spans 14 amino acids. DNA of the CDR3: TGTGCCAGCAGACTCAGGGGAAGCACCGGGGAGCTGTTTTTT. Translation: CASRLRGSTGELFF.

The chain uses TRBV7-9 and TRBJ2-3, with D perhaps matching TRBD2 (6 bases). This CDR3 region has 17 residues. V dropped 6 bases and J dropped 4 bases, with 23 bases sitting between them. Germline V gives CDR1 SEHNR, CDR2 FQNEAQ (reference sequence). Written as DNA, the CDR3 is TGTGCCAGCAGGACCCAGTTTATGGGCGGGATGGCAGATACGCAGTATTTT. It translates to CASRTQFMGGMADTQYF.

The chain couples TRBV7-2 to TRBJ2-2; tentatively, D is TRBD2 (7 bases). CDR1 is SGHTA and CDR2 is FQGNSA in the germline V gene. The CDR3 extends over 14 amino acids. Trimming pared 10 bases from V and 4 bases from J, leaving 16 bases between. The CDR3 reads CATRGAPGTGELFF. Here the CDR3 DNA reads TGTGCCACCCGGGGGGCCCCAGGCACCGGGGAGCTGTTTTTT.

This clone was observed at least ten times. Other nucleotide sequences in the sample specify the same CDR3. The V and J genes are TRBV6-1 and TRBJ1-5; D remains ambiguous. V lost 6 bases, J lost 7 bases, and 16 bases lay in between. CDR1 MNHNS and CDR2 SASEGT come from the germline V gene. The CDR3 sequence is 14 residues long. CDR3 sequence (DNA): TGTGCCAGCAGGGGAGGAGGTTCGGGACAGCCCCAGCATTTT. This codes for CASRGGGSGQPQHF.

This chain connects TRBV19 to TRBJ2-5; TRBD2 matches 13 bases. The ends lost 3 bases at V and 2 bases at J; junction bases unmatched: 6. Germline V CDR1 and CDR2: LNHDA, SQIVND (reference sequence). The CDR3 contains 17 residues. CDR3 coding DNA: TGTGCCAGTAGTATTGGGACTAGCGGGGCCCCACAAGAGACCCAGTACTTC. Translated, it gives CASSIGTSGAPQETQYF.

This chain uses TRBV19 with TRBJ1-2; TRBD1 agrees at 7 bases. The CDR3 loop spans 15 amino acids. Germline V gene sequence: CDR1 LNHDA, CDR2 SQIVND (reference sequence). Trimming cost V 4 bases and J 8 bases; bases outside gene matches: 13. Here the CDR3 reads CASSTSFQGVEGYTF. For the CDR3, the DNA is TGTGCCAGTAGTACCTCCTTCCAGGGGGTGGAGGGCTACACCTTC.

The rearrangement joins TRBV4-1 to TRBJ1-2; D call uncertain. CDR1 MGHRA and CDR2 YSYEKL come from the germline V gene. V shed 3 bases and J shed 4 bases, with 21 bases lying between them. The CDR3 length is 17 residues. This CDR3 is CASSQTPNSGPTYGYTF. CDR3 nucleotides: TGCGCCAGCAGCCAGACTCCCAATTCAGGTCCGACCTATGGCTACACCTTC.

The chain employs TRBV2 and TRBJ2-7; the match to TRBD1 covers 7 bases. This CDR3 is 13 amino acids long. Germline V CDR1 and CDR2: SNHLY, FYNNEI. After removal of 6 bases from V and 4 bases from J, the junction contained 6 bases not matched to a gene. The CDR3 sequence: CASRGDRSYEQYF. The CDR3 region has the DNA TGTGCCAGCAGGGGGGACAGATCATACGAGCAGTACTTC.

This clone was observed a handful of times. The rearrangement uses TRBV29-1 and TRBJ1-5; the D is unclear. Trimming cost V 6 bases and J 1 base, with 10 bases left between them. Germline loops: CDR1 SQVTM, CDR2 ANQGSEA. This CDR3 comprises 13 residues. The CDR3 spells CSVSRASNQPQHF. DNA of the CDR3: TGCAGCGTGAGCCGGGCCAGCAATCAGCCCCAGCATTTT.

The rearrangement uses TRBV5-5 and TRBJ2-7; D remains unclear. CDR1 and CDR2 from the germline V gene are SGHKS and YYEKEE (reference sequence). This CDR3 is built from 12 residues. Trimming shortened V by 4 bases and J by 3 bases, and 8 bases separated the two germline ends. CDR3 loop: CASSRMGYEQYF. Written as DNA, the CDR3 is TGTGCCAGCAGCCGGATGGGCTACGAGCAGTACTTC.

This clone was observed a single time. The rearrangement uses TRBV30 and TRBJ1-2; TRBD1 matches 9 bases. This CDR3 contains 15 residues. Germline V lookup: CDR1 GTSNPN, CDR2 SVGIG (reference sequence). V gave up 5 bases and J gave up 5 bases; unmatched junction bases: 12. The CDR3 reads CAWSPRDREFYGYTF. The DNA for the CDR3 is TGTGCCTGGTCTCCACGGGACAGGGAATTTTATGGCTACACCTTC.

This chain links TRBV30 with TRBJ2-5; either TRBD1 or TRBD2 may supply D (6 bases each). Germline V CDR1 and CDR2: GTSNPN, SVGIG (reference sequence). V gave up 3 bases and J gave up 1 base, with 15 bases separating them. The CDR3 has 15 residues. The CDR3 DNA is TGTGCCTGGAGAAGGAAGGGGGGACGCCAAGAGACCCAGTACTTC. Amino acids: CAWRRKGGRQETQYF.

J is TRBJ2-7 and V is TRBV14; D is perhaps TRBD1 (6 bases). Germline-derived CDR1 and CDR2 are SGHDN and FVKESK. CDR3 length: 15 residues. Trimming pared 1 base from V and 2 bases from J, leaving 12 bases between. CDR3 nucleotide sequence: TGTGCCAGCAGCCAAGGAAGACAGGCGACCTACGAGCAGTACTTC. Translating gives CASSQGRQATYEQYF.

The chain recombines TRBV23-1 with TRBJ2-7, with 7 bases matching TRBD2. TRBV23-1 falls under the ORF class, with uncertain function. This CDR3 has 17 amino acids. Trimming took 3 bases from V and 0 from J; bases not matched to a gene: 11. CDR3 region: CASSQKRDQSSSYEQYF. The CDR3 DNA reads as TGCGCCAGCAGTCAGAAGCGGGACCAGTCGAGCTCCTACGAGCAGTACTTC.

This clone was seen once. The J gene is TRBJ2-1, the V gene TRBV6-5; either TRBD1 or TRBD2 may fit D (5 bases each). The germline CDR1 and CDR2 sequences are MNHEY and SVGAGI. The length of the CDR3 is 15 residues. V lost 4 bases and J lost 6, with 16 bases in between. CDR3 amino acids: CASSSRRDPPNEQFF. For the CDR3, the DNA is TGTGCCAGCAGTTCACGCCGGGACCCCCCCAATGAGCAGTTCTTC.

The rearrangement links TRBV4-2 to TRBJ2-5, with D possibly matching TRBD1 (5 bases). V was pared by 0 bases and J by 0 bases, with 8 bases between. The CDR3 covers 15 residues. CDR1 is LGHNA, CDR2 YNFKEQ, per germline. CDR3 coding DNA: TGTGCCAGCAGCCAAGAAGGGGCTGACCAAGAGACCCAGTACTTC. This encodes CASSQEGADQETQYF.

The V gene is TRBV2, the J gene TRBJ2-3, with D tentatively TRBD2 (6 bases). The germline V gene has CDR1 SNHLY and CDR2 FYNNEI. CDR3 length: 14 residues. The V and J ends lost 6 bases and 2 bases respectively, with 12 bases between them. The CDR3 protein is CASRPLANTDTQYF. CDR3 sequence (DNA): TGTGCCAGCAGACCTCTAGCGAACACAGATACGCAGTATTTT.

The V gene is TRBV27, the J gene TRBJ1-3, with 7 positions matching TRBD1. There are 15 residues in the CDR3. The junction had 4 bases not matched to a gene; V was cut back by 5 bases and J by 0 bases. Germline V lookup: CDR1 MNHEY, CDR2 SMNVEV (reference sequence). For the CDR3, the DNA is TGTGCCAGCAGTCCCGGGACAGTCTCTGGAAACACCATATATTTT. It specifies CASSPGTVSGNTIYF.